A selection of T cell receptor beta chains follows, all from one sample in a study of blood T cell repertoires in COVID-19. Method: immunoSEQ multiplex PCR; TCRdb's copy keeps in-frame clones and lacks some. The table includes over 100,000 clones, 86% detected once. The material sequenced was peripheral blood. All receptors come from a man aged 35 to 55 with acute or convalescent COVID-19. Each CDR3 is given with its conserved first and last residue. Fields, in order: D gene, J gene, V gene, CDR3 length, clone size, CDR3 protein, CDR3 DNA. The D gene is left open where the match is weak. Only part of the rows carry a size: once, few, many, or a class if the clone is expanded.

D gene: TRBD1; J gene: TRBJ1-2; V gene: TRBV10-2; CDR3 length: 15; clone size: -; CDR3 protein: CASSETGTGGYGYTF; CDR3 DNA: TGCGCCAGCAGTGAGACCGGGACAGGGGGCTATGGCTACACCTTC
D gene: TRBD2; J gene: TRBJ2-7; V gene: TRBV7-6; CDR3 length: 15; clone size: -; CDR3 protein: CASSVRAGGPYEQYF; CDR3 DNA: TGTGCCAGCAGCGTGAGAGCGGGAGGGCCTTACGAGCAGTACTTC
D gene: -; J gene: TRBJ1-3; V gene: TRBV7-9; CDR3 length: 15; clone size: -; CDR3 protein: CASSESGREEATIYF; CDR3 DNA: TGTGCCAGCAGCGAGTCGGGCAGGGAGGAGGCCACCATATATTTT
D gene: TRBD1; J gene: TRBJ1-1; V gene: TRBV19; CDR3 length: 13; clone size: -; CDR3 protein: CASSRDRGTEAFF; CDR3 DNA: TGTGCCAGTAGCCGGGACAGGGGGACTGAAGCTTTCTTT
D gene: -; J gene: TRBJ2-2; V gene: TRBV5-6; CDR3 length: 14; clone size: -; CDR3 protein: CASSLYGGTGELFF; CDR3 DNA: TGTGCCAGCAGCTTGTACGGGGGCACCGGGGAGCTGTTTTTT
D gene: -; J gene: TRBJ1-3; V gene: TRBV9; CDR3 length: 16; clone size: -; CDR3 protein: CASSVGGSRSGNTIYF; CDR3 DNA: TGTGCCAGCAGCGTAGGTGGGAGCCGCTCTGGAAACACCATATATTTT
D gene: TRBD2; J gene: TRBJ2-5; V gene: TRBV6-5; CDR3 length: 16; clone size: -; CDR3 protein: CASSFGTSGARETQYF; CDR3 DNA: TGTGCCAGCAGTTTCGGGACTAGCGGGGCCAGGGAGACCCAGTACTTC
D gene: TRBD1; J gene: TRBJ2-7; V gene: TRBV7-9; CDR3 length: 13; clone size: -; CDR3 protein: CASSLGQGHEQYF; CDR3 DNA: TGTGCCAGCAGCTTGGGACAGGGGCACGAGCAGTACTTC
D gene: -; J gene: TRBJ1-6; V gene: TRBV3-1/TRBV3-2; CDR3 length: 14; clone size: once; CDR3 protein: CASSQGSVGSPLHF; CDR3 DNA: TGTGCCAGCAGCCAAGGTTCAGTTGGTTCACCCCTCCACTTT
D gene: TRBD1; J gene: TRBJ2-3; V gene: TRBV9; CDR3 length: 16; clone size: -; CDR3 protein: CASSVAQGTGVDTQYF; CDR3 DNA: TGTGCCAGCAGCGTAGCTCAGGGGACAGGGGTAGATACGCAGTATTTT
D gene: -; J gene: TRBJ2-3; V gene: TRBV7-9; CDR3 length: 14; clone size: -; CDR3 protein: CASSFRLNTDTQYF; CDR3 DNA: TGTGCCAGCAGCTTTAGATTAAACACAGATACGCAGTATTTT
D gene: -; J gene: TRBJ2-3; V gene: TRBV5-1; CDR3 length: 12; clone size: -; CDR3 protein: CASSNPRETVYF; CDR3 DNA: TGCGCCAGCAGTAACCCAAGGGAGACGGTGTATTTT
D gene: TRBD1; J gene: TRBJ2-2; V gene: TRBV5-1; CDR3 length: 19; clone size: -; CDR3 protein: CASSFRDRGLWGSAGELFF; CDR3 DNA: TGCGCCAGCAGCTTCCGGGACAGGGGGCTCTGGGGTAGTGCCGGGGAGCTGTTTTTT
D gene: TRBD2; J gene: TRBJ2-1; V gene: TRBV6-2/TRBV6-3; CDR3 length: 16; clone size: once; CDR3 protein: CASSYKHRGGRDEQFF; CDR3 DNA: TGTGCCAGCAGTTACAAGCACCGGGGGGGCCGGGATGAGCAGTTCTTC
D gene: -; J gene: TRBJ2-2; V gene: TRBV29-1; CDR3 length: 15; clone size: once; CDR3 protein: CSVEVVSGEVGELFF; CDR3 DNA: TGCAGCGTTGAAGTGGTCTCGGGGGAGGTCGGGGAGCTGTTTTTT
D gene: TRBD2; J gene: TRBJ2-1; V gene: TRBV27; CDR3 length: 16; clone size: once; CDR3 protein: CASRQGLAGIVNEQFF; CDR3 DNA: TGTGCCAGCAGGCAGGGACTAGCGGGAATCGTCAATGAGCAGTTCTTC
D gene: TRBD1; J gene: TRBJ2-7; V gene: TRBV7-9; CDR3 length: 15; clone size: -; CDR3 protein: CASSPLQGVSYEQYF; CDR3 DNA: TGTGCCAGCAGTCCGTTACAGGGGGTCTCCTACGAGCAGTACTTC
D gene: -; J gene: TRBJ1-1; V gene: TRBV6-5; CDR3 length: 11; clone size: -; CDR3 protein: CASTSNTEAFF; CDR3 DNA: TGTGCCAGCACCTCCAACACTGAAGCTTTCTTT
D gene: -; J gene: TRBJ1-5; V gene: TRBV4-1; CDR3 length: 16; clone size: once; CDR3 protein: CASSQERGLGNQPQHF; CDR3 DNA: TGCGCCAGCAGCCAAGAGCGAGGGCTTGGCAATCAGCCCCAGCATTTT
D gene: TRBD1; J gene: TRBJ1-2; V gene: TRBV15; CDR3 length: 14; clone size: -; CDR3 protein: CATSRDRRNYGYTF; CDR3 DNA: TGTGCCACCAGCAGGGACAGGCGGAACTATGGCTACACCTTC
D gene: -; J gene: TRBJ2-3; V gene: TRBV10-1; CDR3 length: 17; clone size: -; CDR3 protein: CASAGDKGRGLRDTQYF; CDR3 DNA: TGCGCCAGCGCCGGGGACAAGGGGAGGGGACTTCGGGATACGCAGTATTTT
D gene: -; J gene: TRBJ2-1; V gene: TRBV9; CDR3 length: 12; clone size: -; CDR3 protein: CASSEEGNEQFF; CDR3 DNA: TGTGCCAGCAGTGAGGAGGGAAATGAGCAGTTCTTC
D gene: -; J gene: TRBJ1-1; V gene: TRBV4-3; CDR3 length: 14; clone size: many; CDR3 protein: CASSQDSSRAQAFF; CDR3 DNA: TGCGCCAGCAGCCAAGATTCCTCGAGGGCACAAGCTTTCTTT
D gene: -; J gene: TRBJ2-5; V gene: TRBV4-2; CDR3 length: 18; clone size: -; CDR3 protein: CASSQDEGGGSGEETQYF; CDR3 DNA: TGTGCCAGCAGCCAAGATGAAGGGGGCGGTAGCGGGGAAGAGACCCAGTACTTC
D gene: -; J gene: TRBJ1-1; V gene: TRBV5-5; CDR3 length: 12; clone size: -; CDR3 protein: CASSAVNTEAFF; CDR3 DNA: TGTGCCAGCAGCGCGGTGAACACTGAAGCTTTCTTT
D gene: -; J gene: TRBJ1-5; V gene: TRBV27; CDR3 length: 16; clone size: -; CDR3 protein: CASSPEDSYSNQPQHF; CDR3 DNA: TGTGCCAGCAGCCCCGAGGACTCGTATAGCAATCAGCCCCAGCATTTT
D gene: -; J gene: TRBJ2-7; V gene: TRBV5-5; CDR3 length: 16; clone size: -; CDR3 protein: CASSLSPGLADYEQYF; CDR3 DNA: TGTGCCAGCAGCTTATCTCCGGGACTGGCAGACTACGAGCAGTACTTC
D gene: TRBD1; J gene: TRBJ2-2; V gene: TRBV30; CDR3 length: 13; clone size: -; CDR3 protein: CAWKNRGPGELFF; CDR3 DNA: TGTGCCTGGAAAAACAGGGGGCCCGGGGAGCTGTTTTTT
D gene: -; J gene: TRBJ2-1; V gene: TRBV14; CDR3 length: 14; clone size: -; CDR3 protein: CASSPRASTNEQFF; CDR3 DNA: TGTGCCAGCAGCCCGCGGGCTAGCACGAATGAGCAGTTCTTC
D gene: -; J gene: TRBJ1-2; V gene: TRBV5-1; CDR3 length: 14; clone size: -; CDR3 protein: CASSQSTANYGYTF; CDR3 DNA: TGCGCCAGCAGCCAATCGACAGCTAACTATGGCTACACCTTC
D gene: -; J gene: TRBJ2-7; V gene: TRBV10-1; CDR3 length: 16; clone size: -; CDR3 protein: CASSGWPNDGQYEQYF; CDR3 DNA: TGCGCCAGCAGTGGCTGGCCGAACGACGGACAGTACGAGCAGTACTTC
D gene: -; J gene: TRBJ2-1; V gene: TRBV29-1; CDR3 length: 15; clone size: once; CDR3 protein: CSVVGRRAGGNEQFF; CDR3 DNA: TGCAGCGTTGTCGGTCGTCGGGCAGGGGGGAATGAGCAGTTCTTC
D gene: TRBD1; J gene: TRBJ1-1; V gene: TRBV4-2; CDR3 length: 18; clone size: -; CDR3 protein: CASSQGTGGGLSPTEAFF; CDR3 DNA: TGTGCCAGCAGCCAAGGGACAGGGGGCGGGCTGAGTCCCACTGAAGCTTTCTTT
D gene: -; J gene: TRBJ1-1; V gene: TRBV2; CDR3 length: 15; clone size: -; CDR3 protein: CASSQIQNPFTEAFF; CDR3 DNA: TGTGCCAGCAGCCAAATACAGAACCCTTTCACTGAAGCTTTCTTT
D gene: -; J gene: TRBJ1-4; V gene: TRBV19; CDR3 length: 13; clone size: -; CDR3 protein: CASDGGGSVELFF; CDR3 DNA: TGTGCCAGTGACGGGGGAGGTTCGGTGGAACTGTTTTTT
D gene: TRBD2; J gene: TRBJ2-1; V gene: TRBV7-9; CDR3 length: 16; clone size: -; CDR3 protein: CASSRPSGSSYNEQFF; CDR3 DNA: TGTGCCAGCAGCCGCCCTAGCGGGAGCTCCTACAATGAGCAGTTCTTC
D gene: -; J gene: TRBJ2-3; V gene: TRBV2; CDR3 length: 13; clone size: -; CDR3 protein: CASSAMSTDTQYF; CDR3 DNA: TGTGCCAGCAGTGCTATGAGCACAGATACGCAGTATTTT
D gene: -; J gene: TRBJ1-5; V gene: TRBV6-1; CDR3 length: 16; clone size: -; CDR3 protein: CASSELSGFSNQPQHF; CDR3 DNA: TGTGCCAGCAGTGAACTCTCAGGGTTCAGCAATCAGCCCCAGCATTTT
D gene: -; J gene: TRBJ1-2; V gene: TRBV3-1/TRBV3-2; CDR3 length: 15; clone size: -; CDR3 protein: CASSQDATANYGYTF; CDR3 DNA: TGTGCCAGCAGCCAAGACGCTACAGCTAACTATGGCTACACCTTC
D gene: -; J gene: TRBJ1-2; V gene: TRBV29-1; CDR3 length: 12; clone size: -; CDR3 protein: CSVDNTFYGYTF; CDR3 DNA: TGCAGCGTTGATAACACCTTCTATGGCTACACCTTC
D gene: TRBD1; J gene: TRBJ1-3; V gene: TRBV27; CDR3 length: 14; clone size: -; CDR3 protein: CASSVGQGADTIYF; CDR3 DNA: TGTGCCAGCAGTGTTGGACAGGGGGCTGACACCATATATTTT
D gene: TRBD1; J gene: TRBJ1-6; V gene: TRBV7-3; CDR3 length: 14; clone size: -; CDR3 protein: CASSSTGKNSPLHF; CDR3 DNA: TGTGCCAGCAGCTCGACAGGGAAAAATTCACCCCTCCACTTT
D gene: TRBD2; J gene: TRBJ2-5; V gene: TRBV4-3; CDR3 length: 16; clone size: -; CDR3 protein: CASSQEGSGGFETQYF; CDR3 DNA: TGCGCCAGCAGCCAAGAAGGTAGCGGGGGGTTTGAGACCCAGTACTTC
D gene: -; J gene: TRBJ1-1; V gene: TRBV30; CDR3 length: 13; clone size: -; CDR3 protein: CAWRQTLNTEAFF; CDR3 DNA: TGTGCCTGGAGACAGACCCTGAACACTGAAGCTTTCTTT
D gene: -; J gene: TRBJ2-2; V gene: TRBV5-4; CDR3 length: 13; clone size: -; CDR3 protein: CASSLRNTGELFF; CDR3 DNA: TGTGCCAGCAGCTTGCGGAACACCGGGGAGCTGTTTTTT
D gene: TRBD2; J gene: TRBJ2-7; V gene: TRBV7-6; CDR3 length: 15; clone size: -; CDR3 protein: CASSLSASGSYEQYF; CDR3 DNA: TGTGCCAGCAGCTTATCGGCTAGCGGGAGCTACGAGCAGTACTTC
D gene: -; J gene: TRBJ2-2; V gene: TRBV5-4; CDR3 length: 12; clone size: once; CDR3 protein: CASSLSAGELFF; CDR3 DNA: TGTGCCAGCAGCTTGAGCGCCGGGGAGCTGTTTTTT
D gene: TRBD1; J gene: TRBJ1-2; V gene: TRBV19; CDR3 length: 14; clone size: -; CDR3 protein: CATSPAGGRYGYTF; CDR3 DNA: TGTGCCACCTCCCCGGCAGGGGGGCGATATGGCTACACCTTC
D gene: -; J gene: TRBJ2-2; V gene: TRBV10-2; CDR3 length: 16; clone size: -; CDR3 protein: CASSLASGGGTGELFF; CDR3 DNA: TGCGCCAGCAGCCTCGCTAGCGGAGGGGGGACCGGGGAGCTGTTTTTT
D gene: -; J gene: TRBJ1-6; V gene: TRBV28; CDR3 length: 15; clone size: -; CDR3 protein: CASAGGRTYNSPLHF; CDR3 DNA: TGTGCCAGCGCTGGGGGGAGGACCTATAATTCACCCCTCCACTTT
D gene: -; J gene: TRBJ2-1; V gene: TRBV7-6; CDR3 length: 14; clone size: once; CDR3 protein: CASSGGSSYNEQFF; CDR3 DNA: TGTGCCAGCAGCGGAGGGAGCTCCTACAATGAGCAGTTCTTC
D gene: TRBD2; J gene: TRBJ2-3; V gene: TRBV7-2; CDR3 length: 14; clone size: -; CDR3 protein: CASSFSGRGNTQYF; CDR3 DNA: TGTGCCAGCAGCTTTAGCGGGAGAGGGAATACGCAGTATTTT
D gene: -; J gene: TRBJ2-5; V gene: TRBV19; CDR3 length: 14; clone size: -; CDR3 protein: CASSVTDSQGTQYF; CDR3 DNA: TGTGCCAGTAGTGTGACAGACTCTCAAGGGACCCAGTACTTC